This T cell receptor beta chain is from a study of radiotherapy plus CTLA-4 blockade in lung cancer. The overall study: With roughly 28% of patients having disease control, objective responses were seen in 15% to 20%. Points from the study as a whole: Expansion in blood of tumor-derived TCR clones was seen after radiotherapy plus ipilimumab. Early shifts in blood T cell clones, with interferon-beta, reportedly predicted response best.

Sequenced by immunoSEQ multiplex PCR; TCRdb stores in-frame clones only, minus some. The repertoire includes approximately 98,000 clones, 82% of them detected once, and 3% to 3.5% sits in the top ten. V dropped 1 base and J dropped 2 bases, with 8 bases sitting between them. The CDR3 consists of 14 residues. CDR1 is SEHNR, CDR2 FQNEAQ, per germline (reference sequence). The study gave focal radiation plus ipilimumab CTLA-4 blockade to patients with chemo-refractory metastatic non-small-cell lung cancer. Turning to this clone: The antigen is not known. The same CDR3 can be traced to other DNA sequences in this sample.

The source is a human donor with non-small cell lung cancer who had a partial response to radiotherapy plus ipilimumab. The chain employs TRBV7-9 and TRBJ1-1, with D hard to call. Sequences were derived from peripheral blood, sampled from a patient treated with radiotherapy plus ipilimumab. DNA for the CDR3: TGTGCCAGCAGCTTAGGTGGCAGAAACACTGAAGCTTTCTTT. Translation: CASSLGGRNTEAFF.